The clone carrying this T cell receptor beta chain was picked up many times. Antigen: not known. The sample originates from a study of T cell repertoires in cytomegalovirus infection. In the study overall: Shared public TCR beta signatures pointed to both CMV infection and a matching HLA type.

The CDR3 covers 13 residues. Trimming removed 1 base from V and 8 bases from J, with 11 bases in between. Germline loops: CDR1 MGHRA, CDR2 YSYEKL. TCRdb passed the reads through MiXCR, listing each CDR3 protein once. Among 80,000 or so distinct CDR3 sequences listed, roughly 37% were seen once. Study conclusions and caveats: CMV-specific HLA-C-restricted TCR beta clonotypes dominated the ex vivo response.

This TCR was recovered from a human donor in good health (CMV status not recorded). Some clones in this sample may be carry-over from other donors' samples. Source: CD8+ T cells from cultured PBMCs, taken from culture after CMV antigen stimulation. This chain joins TRBV4-1 and TRBJ1-2; D uncertain. The CDR3 loop is CASSQGGFGGYTF. CDR3 nucleotides: TGCGCCAGCAGCCAAGGGGGTTTTGGCGGCTACACCTTC.